This T cell receptor (beta chain) is drawn from a study of blood T cell repertoires in COVID-19. Study-wide context: Both acute and convalescent COVID-19 samples were obtained from the United States, Italy and Spain.

Using immunoSEQ multiplex PCR, the repertoire was profiled, and TCRdb retains in-frame clones only, with some absent. This table has a few hundred thousand clones, around 87% appearing once. The CDR3 runs to 15 residues. CDR1 MNHEY and CDR2 SVGAGI come from the germline V gene. With V trimmed by 6 bases and J by 2 bases, 6 bases remained unmatched. This clone was picked up one time. The specimen sequenced was PBMCs or T cells enriched from blood (not recorded which). The chain uses TRBV6-5 and TRBJ2-5; TRBD2 aligns across 10 bases. The receptor's source is a man aged 40-49 years in a cohort exposed to, infected with or recovered from COVID-19 (not recorded which). The CDR3 loop is CASRTLAGTQETQYF. The CDR3 DNA follows: TGTGCCAGCAGGACACTAGCGGGAACGCAAGAGACCCAGTACTTC.